Listed here is a single TCR beta chain. Antigen: not known. The sample comes from a study of shared clonotypes between healthy human individuals. This table comes from immunoSEQ multiplex PCR, and its TCRdb copy is limited to in-frame clones, with some not included. The sample yields around 700,000 clones, approximately 73% seen once. CDR3 length: 14 amino acids. CDR1 is SGHRS, CDR2 YFSETQ, per germline. V gave up 6 bases and J gave up 2 bases; unmatched junction bases: 5. Study-wide findings and caveats: Owing to a small donor count, the genetic and exposure-history diversity represented was limited.

The sequence was obtained from a young woman in good health. The chain uses TRBV5-1 and TRBJ1-3; TRBD1 aligns across 7 bases. Sample: memory CD4+ T cells sorted from blood. Subset reported: CD45RA-negative fraction. The CDR3 region is CASTNGTAGNTIYF. The CDR3 coding sequence is TGCGCCAGCACAAACGGGACAGCTGGAAACACCATATATTTT. The variable domain in full, completed from reference TRBV5-1 and TRBJ1-3, reads KAGVTQTPRYLIKTRGQQVTLSCSPISGHRSVSWYQQTPGQGLQFLFEYFSETQRNKGNFPGRFSGRQFSNSRSEMNVSTLELGDSALYLCASTNGTAGNTIYFGEGSWLTVV.